Below are 16 T cell receptor beta chains sequenced from a single sample in a study of OX40 agonist ivuxolimab in advanced cancers. Method: immunoSEQ multiplex PCR; TCRdb's copy keeps in-frame clones and lacks some. This table has over 85,000 clones, over 75% appearing once. The source material was CD4+ or CD8+ T cells sorted from blood, sampled in a trial of the OX40 agonist ivuxolimab. These receptor sequences come from an adult with an advanced solid tumor such as melanoma, head and neck, liver or kidney cancer.

As DNA, the CDR3 is TGTGCCAGCAGTTACAGAGGGGATTCACCCCTCCACTTT. Protein: CASSYRGDSPLHF. The chain employs TRBV6-6 and TRBJ1-6, with D tentatively TRBD1 (5 bases). Germline-derived CDR1 and CDR2 are MNHNY and SVGAGI (reference sequence). V lost 2 bases and J 8 bases, leaving 7 bases between the germline ends. The CDR3 contains 13 residues.

The V gene is TRBV10-3, the J gene TRBJ1-5, with D possibly matching TRBD1 (6 bases). Deletions cut 10 bases from V and 7 bases from J, with 14 bases between. There are 12 residues in the CDR3. In germline, CDR1 is ENHRY, CDR2 SYGVKD. The CDR3 sequence is CATWEGGQPQHF. The CDR3 nucleotides are TGTGCCACATGGGAGGGGGGACAGCCCCAGCATTTT.

This chain's CDR3 is CASSSPGQNNEQFF. The CDR3, as DNA: TGTGCCAGCAGCTCCCCGGGACAAAATAATGAGCAGTTCTTC. The chain uses TRBV7-6 and TRBJ2-1, with a tentative D call TRBD1 (6 bases). Trimming took off 4 bases at V and 7 bases at J, with 14 bases between the two ends. The CDR3 has 14 residues. Per the germline V gene, CDR1 is SGHVS and CDR2 is FNYEAQ.

V gene TRBV2 combines with J gene TRBJ1-1; D not resolved. CDR1 and CDR2 from the germline V gene are SNHLY and FYNNEI. The CDR3 covers 14 residues. V was pared by 4 bases and J by 8 bases, with 17 bases between. The CDR3 region has the DNA TGTGCCAGCAGTGTTAGTCCGGGTGGGGAAGAAGCTTTCTTT. This translates into CASSVSPGGEEAFF. The variable domain in full, completed from reference TRBV2 and TRBJ1-1, reads EPEVTQTPSHQVTQMGQEVILRCVPISNHLYFYWYRQILGQKVEFLVSFYNNEISEKSEIFDDQFSVERPDGSNFTLKIRSTKLEDSAMYFCASSVSPGGEEAFFGQGTRLTVV.

The chain carries TRBV6-6 and TRBJ1-3; D remains unclear. CDR1 and CDR2 (germline): MNHNY, SVGAGI (reference sequence). The CDR3 has 15 amino acids. Trimming took 5 bases from V and 4 from J, leaving 15 bases between them. CDR3 in DNA: TGTGCCAGCAGTCGCGAAGGGCTAGCCGGAAACACCATATATTTT. This encodes CASSREGLAGNTIYF.

The chain joins TRBV5-6 to TRBJ1-2; D uncertain. V lost 0 bases, J lost 13 bases, and 13 bases lay in between. There are 12 residues in the CDR3. Germline values: CDR1 SGHDT, CDR2 YYEEEE. CDR3 loop: CASSLAAFSGTF. CDR3 nucleotides: TGTGCCAGCAGCTTGGCCGCCTTCTCAGGCACCTTC.

This sequence joins TRBV11-2 and TRBJ2-3; 15 bases fit TRBD2. CDR1 SGHAT and CDR2 FQNNGV come from the germline V gene. The CDR3 runs to 17 residues. V shed 1 base, J shed 6 bases, and the junction held 5 bases outside the gene matches. In nucleotides, the CDR3 is TGTGCCAGCAGCTTAGGACGGACTAGCGGGAGGGCCGATACGCAGTATTTT. As protein: CASSLGRTSGRADTQYF.

The rearrangement joins TRBV7-9 to TRBJ1-1, with no clear D. CDR1 SEHNR and CDR2 FQNEAQ come from the germline V gene (reference sequence). The CDR3 is 15 residues long. V was shortened by 5 bases and J by 0 bases, with 13 bases between the two germline ends. The CDR3: CASSRGESLNTEAFF. CDR3 DNA sequence: TGTGCCAGCAGCCGCGGAGAGTCTCTGAACACTGAAGCTTTCTTT.

The genes are TRBV18 and TRBJ2-7, with D maybe TRBD2 (5 bases). There are 14 residues in the CDR3. Germline CDR1 is KGHSH and CDR2 is LQKENI. V was clipped by 2 bases and J by 3 bases, with 11 bases between them. This CDR3 is CASSPAVGSYEQYF. For the CDR3, the DNA is TGTGCCAGCTCACCAGCCGTGGGGAGCTACGAGCAGTACTTC.

The chain links TRBV30 to TRBJ2-5; maybe TRBD2 (7 bases). The germline V gene encodes CDR1 GTSNPN and CDR2 SVGIG (reference sequence). This CDR3 contains 13 residues. The germline V and J ends were trimmed by 5 bases and 4 bases, with 14 bases remaining between them. CDR3 amino acids: CAWGRGVPETQYF. CDR3 sequence (DNA): TGTGCCTGGGGGAGGGGGGTCCCAGAGACCCAGTACTTC.

The DNA for the CDR3 is TGTGCCAGCAGCAGCACTAGCGGGAGTCACGAGCAGTACTTC. It codes for CASSSTSGSHEQYF. The chain recombines TRBV11-2 with TRBJ2-7, with 11 bases fitting TRBD2. V shed 5 bases and J 5 bases; nucleotides not matched to a gene: 5. Germline CDR1 SGHAT, CDR2 FQNNGV. The CDR3 spans 14 residues. Filled out from reference TRBV11-2 and TRBJ2-7, the complete variable domain reads EAGVAQSPRYKIIEKRQSVAFWCNPISGHATLYWYQQILGQGPKLLIQFQNNGVVDDSQLPKDRFSAERLKGVDSTLKIQPAKLEDSAVYLCASSSTSGSHEQYFGPGTRLTVT.

In DNA form, the CDR3 reads TGTGCCAGCAGCTTAAGCCGGGAAAACAATGAGCAGTTCTTC. It yields the protein CASSLSRENNEQFF. V is TRBV7-9 and J is TRBJ2-1; D might be TRBD2 (5 bases). Trimming left V 2 bases short and J 5 bases short, with 10 bases between. Germline loops: CDR1 SEHNR, CDR2 FQNEAQ (reference sequence). The CDR3 spans 14 residues. Drawing the rest from reference TRBV7-9 and TRBJ2-1, the complete variable domain is DTGVSQNPRHKITKRGQNVTFRCDPISEHNRLYWYRQTLGQGPEFLTYFQNEAQLEKSRLLSDRFSAERPKGSFSTLEIQRTEQGDSAMYLCASSLSRENNEQFFGPGTRLTVL.

The chain joins TRBV28 to TRBJ2-7, with TRBD1 matching over 10 bases. In germline, CDR1 is MDHEN, CDR2 SYDVKM. The trim removed 6 bases at V and 4 bases at J, leaving 12 bases unmatched. The CDR3 length is 16 residues. In DNA, the CDR3 is TGTGCCAGCAGACCTTCCGGGACAGGGGCGCGGTACGAGCAGTACTTC. The encoded protein is CASRPSGTGARYEQYF.

The chain combines TRBV28 with TRBJ1-2; possible D gene TRBD1, 5 bases. Trimming cost V 5 bases and J 8 bases, with 15 bases left between them. CDR3 length: 13 amino acids. Germline values: CDR1 MDHEN, CDR2 SYDVKM. CDR3 sequence reads: CASSRSGVEGYTF. In DNA, the CDR3 is TGTGCCAGCAGTCGCTCGGGGGTAGAAGGCTACACCTTC.

The V and J genes are TRBV5-6 and TRBJ2-7, with 7 bases lining up with TRBD1. CDR3 size: 15 residues. The ends lost 2 bases at V and 5 bases at J; junction bases unmatched: 10. Germline V gives CDR1 SGHDT, CDR2 YYEEEE. The chain's CDR3 is CASSFARGRFDEQYF. CDR3 nucleotide sequence: TGTGCCAGCAGCTTCGCTAGGGGGCGGTTCGACGAGCAGTACTTC.

The CDR3 DNA is TGTGCCAGCAGTTACTCGAGGACAGGGACTTCACCCCTCCACTTT. This codes for CASSYSRTGTSPLHF. The chain joins TRBV6-5 to TRBJ1-6; 8 bases are shared with TRBD1. Germline trimming cut 0 bases from V and 9 bases from J; bases unmatched to any gene: 4. CDR3 length: 15 residues. Germline CDR1 reads MNHEY; CDR2 reads SVGAGI.